This TCR beta chain was profiled in a study of blood T cell repertoires in COVID-19. This CDR3 contains 14 residues. Germline-derived CDR1 and CDR2 are SGHDT and YYEEEE. V lost 1 base and J lost 8, with 13 bases in between. Per the original methods: Reference gene primer amplification gave nucleated cell count estimates. TCRdb's table, derived via immunoSEQ multiplex PCR, lists solely in-frame clones and lacks some. Clone size and V and J calls were adopted from that table, with D and trimming inferred from the DNA. The table lists some 110,000 clones, around 80% of them singletons. Sequencing was performed on peripheral blood. The TCR originated in a man between 65 and 85 years old with acute or convalescent COVID-19. The V call is TRBV5-6, the J call TRBJ2-1; perhaps TRBD2 as D (7 bases). In DNA form, the CDR3 reads TGTGCCAGCAGCTTGCGGGGGGCGGGCTATGAGCAGTTCTTC. Translated: CASSLRGAGYEQFF.